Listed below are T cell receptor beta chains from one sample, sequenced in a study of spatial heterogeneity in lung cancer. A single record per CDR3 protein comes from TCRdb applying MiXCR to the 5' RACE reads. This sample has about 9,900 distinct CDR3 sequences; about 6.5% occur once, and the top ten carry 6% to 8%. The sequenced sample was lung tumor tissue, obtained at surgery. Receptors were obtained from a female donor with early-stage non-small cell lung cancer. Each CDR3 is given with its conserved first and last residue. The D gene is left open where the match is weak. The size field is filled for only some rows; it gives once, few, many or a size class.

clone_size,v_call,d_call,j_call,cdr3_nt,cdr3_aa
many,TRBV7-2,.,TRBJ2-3,TGTGCCAGCAGCTCAGCCCTTGGCCGGGCAGATACGCAGTATTTT,CASSSALGRADTQYF
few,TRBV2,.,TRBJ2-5,TGTGCCAGCAGTATGGGACTCCAAGAGACCCAGTACTTC,CASSMGLQETQYF
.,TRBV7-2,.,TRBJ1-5,TGTGCCAGCAGCTTCAGTGGGCTAGTCAATCAGCCCCAGCATTTT,CASSFSGLVNQPQHF
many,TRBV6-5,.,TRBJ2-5,TGTGCCAGCAGTTACTCGAGCGGGGAGACCCAGTACTTC,CASSYSSGETQYF
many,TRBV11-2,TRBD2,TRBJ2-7,TGTGCCAGCAGCTTCCCTAGCGGGACGAGCTACGAGCAGTACTTC,CASSFPSGTSYEQYF
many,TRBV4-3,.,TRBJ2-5,TGCGCCAGCAGCCAAGAATCTGGGTCAGAGACCCAGTACTTC,CASSQESGSETQYF
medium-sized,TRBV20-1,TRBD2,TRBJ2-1,TGCAGTGCTAGAGATCGCGGGGGGGCCTACAATGAGCAGTTCTTC,CSARDRGGAYNEQFF
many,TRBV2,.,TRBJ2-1,TGTGCCAGCCAATCCGGGGATCGCAATGAGCAGTTCTTC,CASQSGDRNEQFF
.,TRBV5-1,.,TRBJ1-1,TGCGCCAGCAGCTTGGGCATACAGGTGAACACTGAAGCTTTCTTT,CASSLGIQVNTEAFF
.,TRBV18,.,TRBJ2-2,TGTGCCAGCTCACCGTACAGGAATACGAACACCGGGGAGCTGTTTTTT,CASSPYRNTNTGELFF
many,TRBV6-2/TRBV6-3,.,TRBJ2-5,TGTGCCAGCAAGTTCCCGGGGACCCAAGAGACCCAGTACTTC,CASKFPGTQETQYF
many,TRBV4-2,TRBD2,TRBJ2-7,TGTGCCAGCAGCCAAGCGAGGCCTAGCGGGTTCGCCCCTTTCCCGGCCGAGCAGTACTTC,CASSQARPSGFAPFPAEQYF
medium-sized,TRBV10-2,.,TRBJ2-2,TGCGCCAGCAGTGAGCCCACCGGGGAGCTGTTTTTT,CASSEPTGELFF
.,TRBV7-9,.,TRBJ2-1,TGTGCCAGCAGCTTAGAACTAGCCATGGAGCAGTTCTTC,CASSLELAMEQFF
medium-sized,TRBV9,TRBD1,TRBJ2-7,TGTGCCAGCAGCAGCGGACAGGGTATGGTCGAGCAGTACTTC,CASSSGQGMVEQYF
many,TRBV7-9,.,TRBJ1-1,TGTGCCAGCAGCTGGGGTTGGGACACTGAAGCTTTCTTT,CASSWGWDTEAFF
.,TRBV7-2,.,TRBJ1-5,TGTGCCAGCAGCTTAGCGGCGAGGCGCAGCAATCAGCCCCAGCATTTT,CASSLAARRSNQPQHF
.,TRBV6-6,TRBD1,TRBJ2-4,TGTGCCAGCACTCCGGGACAGAGGCTAGCCAAAAACATTCAGTACTTC,CASTPGQRLAKNIQYF
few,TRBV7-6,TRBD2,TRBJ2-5,TGTGCCAGCAGCAAATGGACTAGCGCACAAGAGACCCAGTACTTC,CASSKWTSAQETQYF
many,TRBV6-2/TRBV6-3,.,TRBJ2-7,TGTGCCAGCAAGGACTTCCGGGACGTCTCCTACGAGCAGTACTTC,CASKDFRDVSYEQYF
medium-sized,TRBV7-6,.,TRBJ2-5,TGTGCCAGCAGCTTAGGGGCGCAGCCGGAGACCCAGTACTTC,CASSLGAQPETQYF
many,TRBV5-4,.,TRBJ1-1,TGTGCCAGCAGCTTGAAATCTGCGAGGCAGCTGAACACTGAAGCTTTCTTT,CASSLKSARQLNTEAFF
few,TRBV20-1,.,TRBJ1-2,TGCAGTGCTAGAGATCAAACAGCTCTCCACACCTTC,CSARDQTALHTF
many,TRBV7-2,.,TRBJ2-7,TGTGCCAGCAGCTTCACGCCGGGGGCCTACGAGCAGTACTTC,CASSFTPGAYEQYF
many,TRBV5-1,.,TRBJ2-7,TGCGCCAGAAAACAGGGCTACGAGCAGTACTTC,CARKQGYEQYF
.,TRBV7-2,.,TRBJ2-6,TGTGCCAGCAGCTCTCGACTCTCTGGGGCCAACGTCCTGACTTTC,CASSSRLSGANVLTF
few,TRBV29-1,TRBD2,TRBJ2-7,TGCAGCGTTGGAAAAAGAGGAGGACTAGCAGTCTCCGAGCAGTACTTC,CSVGKRGGLAVSEQYF
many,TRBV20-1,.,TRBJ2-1,TGCAGTGCTCAGAACTACAATGAGCAGTTCTTC,CSAQNYNEQFF
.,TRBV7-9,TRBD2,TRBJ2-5,TGTGCCAGCAGCATCCGACTAGCGACCCAAGAGACCCAGTACTTC,CASSIRLATQETQYF
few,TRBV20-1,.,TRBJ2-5,TGCAGTGCTTTAAGGGAAGAGACCCAGTACTTC,CSALREETQYF
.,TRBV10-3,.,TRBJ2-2,TGTGCCGTTAGTGAGCAGGGGAGCACCGGGGAGCTGTTTTTT,CAVSEQGSTGELFF
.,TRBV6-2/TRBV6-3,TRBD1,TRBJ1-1,TGTGCCAGCAGTTACTCGGACAGGGGGCTCACTGAAGCTTTCTTT,CASSYSDRGLTEAFF
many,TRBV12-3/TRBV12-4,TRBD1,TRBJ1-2,TGTGCCAGCAGTTCCCCCCCGGGACAGCATCTCCTTAACTATGGCTACACCTTC,CASSSPPGQHLLNYGYTF